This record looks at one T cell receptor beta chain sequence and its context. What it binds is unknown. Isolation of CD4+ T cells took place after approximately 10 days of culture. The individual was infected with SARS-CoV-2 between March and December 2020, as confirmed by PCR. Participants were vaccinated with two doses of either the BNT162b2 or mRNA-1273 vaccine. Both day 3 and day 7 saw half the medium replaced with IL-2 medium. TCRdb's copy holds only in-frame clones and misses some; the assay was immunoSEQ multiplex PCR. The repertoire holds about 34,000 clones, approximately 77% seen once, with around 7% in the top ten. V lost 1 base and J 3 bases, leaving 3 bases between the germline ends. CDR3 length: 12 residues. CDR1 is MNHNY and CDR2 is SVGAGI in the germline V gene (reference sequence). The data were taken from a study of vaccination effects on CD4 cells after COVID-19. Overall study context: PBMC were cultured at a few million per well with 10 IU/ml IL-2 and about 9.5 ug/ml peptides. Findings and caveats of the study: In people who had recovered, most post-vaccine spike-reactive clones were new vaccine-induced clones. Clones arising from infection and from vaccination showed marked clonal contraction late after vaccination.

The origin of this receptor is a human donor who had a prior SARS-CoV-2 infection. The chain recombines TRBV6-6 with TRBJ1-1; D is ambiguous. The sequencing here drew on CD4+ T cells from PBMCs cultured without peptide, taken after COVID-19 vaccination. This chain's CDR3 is CASSYLDTEAFF. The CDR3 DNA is TGTGCCAGCAGTTACTTAGACACTGAAGCTTTCTTT.